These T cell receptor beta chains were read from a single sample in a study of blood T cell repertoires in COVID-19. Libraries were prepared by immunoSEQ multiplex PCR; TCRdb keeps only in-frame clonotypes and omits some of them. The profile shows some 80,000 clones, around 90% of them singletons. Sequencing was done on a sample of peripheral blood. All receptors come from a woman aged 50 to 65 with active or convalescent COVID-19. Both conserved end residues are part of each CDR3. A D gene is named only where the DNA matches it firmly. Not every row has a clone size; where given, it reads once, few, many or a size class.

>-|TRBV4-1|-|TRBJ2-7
TGCGCCAGCAGCCAAGAAGGTCTTCGGCAGGGGCGTTGGGGCGAGCAGTACTTC
CASSQEGLRQGRWGEQYF
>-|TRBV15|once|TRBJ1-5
TGTGCCACCAGCAGAGCCACGGGAGTTAGCAATCAGCCCCAGCATTTT
CATSRATGVSNQPQHF
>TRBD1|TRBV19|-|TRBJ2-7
TGTGCCGGAGGACAGGGGGCTTTTTACGAGCAGTACTTC
CAGGQGAFYEQYF
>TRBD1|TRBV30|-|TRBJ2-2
TGTGCCTGGAGTCCGGACAGGGTCGGCACCGGGGAGCTGTTTTTT
CAWSPDRVGTGELFF
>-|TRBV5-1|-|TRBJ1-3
TGCGCCAGCAGCCGCGAGAAAATCGCCTCTGGAAACACCATATATTTT
CASSREKIASGNTIYF
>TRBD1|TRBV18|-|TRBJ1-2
TGTGCCAGCTCAGAGCTTGCGACAGGGGATGTCTATGGCTACACCTTC
CASSELATGDVYGYTF
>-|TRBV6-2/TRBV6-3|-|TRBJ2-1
TGTGCCAGCAGTTACCCGTCTCCAGCAGGTGAGCAGTTCTTC
CASSYPSPAGEQFF
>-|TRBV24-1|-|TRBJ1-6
TGTGCCGTGGAGGGTTGGATTAATTCACCCCTCCACTTT
CAVEGWINSPLHF
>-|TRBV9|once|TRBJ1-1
TGTGCCAGCAGCGTAGGCCACAGGAACACTGAAGCTTTCTTT
CASSVGHRNTEAFF
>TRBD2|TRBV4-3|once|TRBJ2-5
TGCGCCAGCAGCCAAGATCAGCGGGGGCAAGAGACCCAGTACTTC
CASSQDQRGQETQYF
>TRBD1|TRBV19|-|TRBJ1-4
TGTGCCAGTACCCTACAGGGGGGGGCTAATGAAAAACTGTTTTTT
CASTLQGGANEKLFF
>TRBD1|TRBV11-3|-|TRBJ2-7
TGTGCCAGCAGCCCCCGGACAGGGGCCTACGAGCAGTACTTC
CASSPRTGAYEQYF
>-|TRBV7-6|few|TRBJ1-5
TGTGCCAGCAGCTTGGGGGGAGACAGTCCAAATCAGCCCCAGCATTTT
CASSLGGDSPNQPQHF